The rows below give T cell receptor beta chains drawn from one sample of a study of T cells after posttransplantation cyclophosphamide. Here immunoSEQ multiplex PCR was the method, and the copy in TCRdb shows in-frame clones only, minus some. The sample contains 40,000 to 45,000 clones, none of them singletons. Sequencing was carried out using PBMCs. All receptors come from a man in his forties in good health, CMV-negative, and a related stem cell transplant donor. The CDR3 runs from the conserved cysteine through the conserved F or W. D genes are given only for firm matches.

TRBV14,TRBD2,TRBJ2-1,CASSRTSGGNYNEQFF
TRBV10-3,-,TRBJ2-2,CAISGGQSANTGELFF
TRBV19,-,TRBJ2-3,CASRDTYTDTQYF
TRBV11-2,-,TRBJ2-5,CASSLPLGNQETQYF
TRBV7-8,TRBD1,TRBJ2-5,CASSSYDRAQETQYF
TRBV19,-,TRBJ2-6,CASSESSGANVLTF
TRBV5-1,-,TRBJ1-6,CASSLRPDGSPLHF
TRBV7-9,TRBD2,TRBJ2-4,CATDRLAKNIQYF
TRBV11-2,TRBD1,TRBJ2-1,CASSSGQGRNEQFF
TRBV30,TRBD2,TRBJ2-3,CAWSASGGGSPHGTDTQYF
TRBV5-4,TRBD1,TRBJ2-2,CASRPWGQGNTGELFF
TRBV18,-,TRBJ2-3,CASSPPRTSTDTQYF
TRBV2,TRBD2,TRBJ2-1,CASKAGLAGSYNEQFF
TRBV7-9,-,TRBJ2-5,CASSLAGHQETQYF
TRBV19,TRBD1,TRBJ2-2,CASSSTRRDRGLVGELFF
TRBV5-6,-,TRBJ2-1,CASSLVGLENEQFF
TRBV15,-,TRBJ2-5,CATSGDTQETQYF
TRBV19,TRBD1,TRBJ2-5,CASGQGARETQYF
TRBV5-4,TRBD1,TRBJ2-7,CASSHSLGQGRPNEQYF
TRBV4-3,-,TRBJ1-2,CASSQDRDYGYTF